This T cell receptor beta chain was recorded in a study of control samples from healthy donors and cancer patients. Here immunoSEQ multiplex PCR was the method, and the copy in TCRdb shows in-frame clones only, minus some. The sample lists more than 65,000 clones; about 83% were seen once. V was cut by 0 bases and J by 8 bases, with 10 bases left in between. This CDR3 is 13 amino acids long. CDR1 is MRHNA and CDR2 is SNTAGT in the germline V gene. The gene calls are TRBV6-4 and TRBJ1-2; D gene ambiguous. This clonotype was sampled from a man in his sixties in good health. The sequenced sample consisted of blood. For the CDR3, the DNA is TGTGCCAGCAGTGACTCCCGGGTCGGGGGCTACACCTTC. It translates to CASSDSRVGGYTF.